Presented here are 21 T cell receptor beta chains from one specimen sequenced in a study of blood T cell repertoires in COVID-19. Sequencing used immunoSEQ multiplex PCR; TCRdb keeps in-frame clones, though not all of them. The sample lists 25,000 to 30,000 clones, almost 90% occurring once. Sequenced input: peripheral blood. The receptor set was obtained from a man aged 65 to 79 with acute or convalescent COVID-19.

This chain joins TRBV6-5 and TRBJ2-5; D is undetermined. CDR3 length: 13 residues. CDR1 is MNHEY and CDR2 is SVGAGI in the germline V gene. The V end lost 0 bases, the J end lost 4 bases, and 6 bases lay between the germline ends. The CDR3 is CASSYSQLETQYF. DNA of the CDR3: TGTGCCAGCAGTTACTCCCAGTTAGAGACCCAGTACTTC.

This chain joins TRBV2 and TRBJ1-1, with 9 bases fitting TRBD1. The CDR3 length is 13 residues. With V trimmed by 4 bases and J by 5 bases, 2 bases remained unmatched. The germline V gene encodes CDR1 SNHLY and CDR2 FYNNEI. CDR3 bases: TGTGCCAGCAGTGGGGACAGGGAGACTGAAGCTTTCTTT. This sequence encodes CASSGDRETEAFF.

This clone was seen only a few times. CDR3 amino acids: CASSLPGTYEQYF. The CDR3 DNA follows: TGTGCCAGCAGCCTCCCGGGAACCTACGAGCAGTACTTC. The chain couples TRBV6-5 to TRBJ2-7, with D possibly matching TRBD2 (5 bases). V lost 6 bases and J 2 bases, leaving 11 bases between the germline ends. The CDR3 is 13 residues long. The germline CDR1 and CDR2 sequences are MNHEY and SVGAGI.

The chain recombines TRBV6-5 with TRBJ2-7, with D possibly TRBD1 on 5 matching bases. Trimming left V 10 bases short and J 2 bases short, with 15 bases between. In germline, CDR1 is MNHEY, CDR2 SVGAGI. The CDR3 consists of 13 residues. CDR3 nucleotides: TGTGCCACCTACAGCAGGGATACCTACGAGCAGTACTTC. Protein product: CATYSRDTYEQYF.

V usage is TRBV6-2 or TRBV6-3 and J usage is TRBJ2-4, with a weak D call TRBD1 (6 bases). Germline values: CDR1 MNHEY, CDR2 SVGEGT. CDR3 size: 16 residues. The V end lost 7 bases, the J end lost 0 bases, and 16 bases lay between the germline ends. In DNA form, the CDR3 reads TGTGCCAGCACTTATTCCCAGGGGTTAGCCAAAAACATTCAGTACTTC. It specifies CASTYSQGLAKNIQYF.

V gene TRBV4-2 combines with J gene TRBJ1-1, with TRBD1 matching over 8 bases. The CDR3 loop spans 15 amino acids. CDR1 and CDR2 (germline): LGHNA, YNFKEQ. The V segment lost 6 bases and the J segment 2 bases; nucleotides outside the gene matches: 8. The CDR3 protein is CASRDSTGANTEAFF. CDR3 bases: TGTGCCAGCAGGGATTCGACAGGGGCCAACACTGAAGCTTTCTTT.

The genes are TRBV7-9 and TRBJ2-3; 7 bases map to TRBD1. CDR1 and CDR2 (germline): SEHNR, FQNEAQ (reference sequence). This CDR3 has 15 amino acids. After removal of 4 bases from V and 0 bases from J, the junction contained 4 bases not matched to a gene. The CDR3 reads CASSSDRQSTDTQYF. In DNA form, the CDR3 reads TGTGCCAGCAGCTCGGACAGGCAAAGCACAGATACGCAGTATTTT. The variable domain in full, completed from reference TRBV7-9 and TRBJ2-3, reads DTGVSQNPRHKITKRGQNVTFRCDPISEHNRLYWYRQTLGQGPEFLTYFQNEAQLEKSRLLSDRFSAERPKGSFSTLEIQRTEQGDSAMYLCASSSDRQSTDTQYFGPGTRLTVL.

This clone occurred once. The CDR3 sequence: CASSWGTSGSWKETQYF. CDR3 nucleotide sequence: TGCGCCAGCAGCTGGGGGACTAGCGGGAGTTGGAAAGAGACCCAGTACTTC. The chain carries TRBV5-1 and TRBJ2-5, with TRBD2 matching 14 bases. The germline gives CDR1 SGHRS, CDR2 YFSETQ. Trimming removed 3 bases from V and 3 bases from J; junction bases left unmatched: 7. The CDR3 totals 17 residues. Full variable domain (rest looked up from reference TRBV5-1 and TRBJ2-5): KAGVTQTPRYLIKTRGQQVTLSCSPISGHRSVSWYQQTPGQGLQFLFEYFSETQRNKGNFPGRFSGRQFSNSRSEMNVSTLELGDSALYLCASSWGTSGSWKETQYFGPGTRLLVL.

The chain uses TRBV12-5 and TRBJ1-1; 7 nucleotides match TRBD1. This CDR3 has 12 residues. Germline V CDR1 and CDR2: LGHNT, FRNRAP. Trimming removed 5 bases from V and 8 bases from J; junction bases left unmatched: 5. The CDR3 is CASGQGGLEAFF. The CDR3 bases are TGTGCTAGTGGTCAAGGGGGCTTAGAAGCTTTCTTT.

This clone was found once. The genes are TRBV5-8 and TRBJ2-6, with 12 nucleotides matching TRBD2. CDR1 and CDR2 from the germline V gene are SGHTS and YDEGEE. The CDR3 totals 20 residues. The J segment lost 1 base and the V segment lost 4 bases, leaving 12 bases of the junction unmatched. DNA for the CDR3: TGTGCCAGCAGCGCATCTAGCGGGAGGGCCATCGGGTCTGGGGCCAACGTCCTGACTTTC. Protein sequence: CASSASSGRAIGSGANVLTF.

This sequence joins TRBV5-4 and TRBJ2-2; perhaps TRBD2 as D (6 bases). V shed 5 bases and J shed 6 bases, with 14 bases lying between them. This CDR3 has 14 residues. Germline V gene sequence: CDR1 SGHNT, CDR2 YYREEE (reference sequence). CDR3: CASRSGGPAGELFF. The CDR3 DNA is TGTGCCAGCAGGTCAGGAGGGCCAGCCGGGGAGCTGTTTTTT.

This chain connects TRBV18 to TRBJ2-3, with D perhaps matching TRBD2 (6 bases). V lost 2 bases to trimming and J lost 2 bases, with 11 bases between them. The CDR3 totals 15 residues. Germline CDR1 KGHSH, CDR2 LQKENI. CDR3 bases: TGTGCCAGCTCACCAGCCGGGGGAAACACAGATACGCAGTATTTT. This sequence encodes CASSPAGGNTDTQYF.

J is TRBJ2-7 and V is TRBV29-1, with TRBD2 matching 8 bases. With 2 bases clipped from V and 6 bases from J, the junction kept 6 bases outside the gene matches. The germline gives CDR1 SQVTM, CDR2 ANQGSEA. The CDR3 is 13 amino acids. The CDR3 loop reads CSVEHPGTSEQYF. Here the CDR3 DNA reads TGCAGCGTTGAACACCCAGGGACTAGCGAGCAGTACTTC.

The chain is built from TRBV5-1 and TRBJ2-1; 7 nucleotides align to TRBD1. J lost 15 bases, V lost 2 bases, and 14 bases had no gene match. The CDR3 sequence is 14 residues long. Germline V gene sequence: CDR1 SGHRS, CDR2 YFSETQ. The CDR3 DNA sequence: TGCGCCAGCAGCTTCCCTAAGGACCGGGACAGAGGGTTCTTC. This encodes CASSFPKDRDRGFF.

The rearrangement joins TRBV19 to TRBJ1-2; D is ambiguous. The CDR3 extends over 13 amino acids. V was clipped by 8 bases and J by 0 bases, with 10 bases between them. Looked up from germline, CDR1 is LNHDA and CDR2 is SQIVND (reference sequence). The CDR3 nucleotides read TGTGCCAGTCGACACGATTCTAACTATGGCTACACCTTC. It codes for CASRHDSNYGYTF.

The V gene is TRBV29-1, the J gene TRBJ1-4, with D maybe TRBD1 (5 bases). CDR1 is SQVTM, CDR2 ANQGSEA, per germline. V lost 1 base, J lost 7 bases, and 16 bases lay in between. The CDR3 loop spans 15 amino acids. CDR3 in amino acids: CSVEGYGGGSEKLFF. The CDR3 DNA follows: TGCAGCGTTGAAGGGTACGGGGGAGGCAGTGAAAAACTGTTTTTT.

This rearrangement joins TRBV4-2 to TRBJ2-5; D remains unclear. Germline CDR1 LGHNA, CDR2 YNFKEQ. This CDR3 spans 13 amino acids. With 3 bases removed from V and 5 bases from J, the gap between germline ends came to 10 bases. This CDR3 is CASSQETGETQYF. The CDR3 DNA is TGTGCCAGCAGCCAGGAGACTGGGGAGACCCAGTACTTC.

V gene TRBV18 combines with J gene TRBJ1-3; weak D call: TRBD1 (6 bases). This CDR3 has 15 amino acids. Deletions cut 5 bases from V and 0 bases from J, with 11 bases between. The germline V gene encodes CDR1 KGHSH and CDR2 LQKENI. This CDR3 is CASSTQGSSGNTIYF. In nucleotides, the CDR3 is TGTGCCAGCTCAACCCAGGGGTCCTCTGGAAACACCATATATTTT.

The chain links TRBV7-2 to TRBJ2-7, with a possible D match to TRBD2 (5 bases). The V gene lost 1 base and the J gene lost 5 bases, with 9 bases spanning the gap. In germline, CDR1 is SGHTA, CDR2 FQGNSA. This CDR3 contains 13 residues. This CDR3 reads CASSLVFGDEQYF. CDR3 DNA sequence: TGTGCCAGCAGCTTAGTCTTCGGGGACGAGCAGTACTTC. Filled out from reference TRBV7-2 and TRBJ2-7, the complete variable domain reads GAGVSQSPSNKVTEKGKDVELRCDPISGHTALYWYRQSLGQGLEFLIYFQGNSAPDKSGLPSDRFSAERTGGSVSTLTIQRTQQEDSAVYLCASSLVFGDEQYFGPGTRLTVT.

This chain connects TRBV6-2 or TRBV6-3 to TRBJ2-7; TRBD1 might be the D (6 bases). Trimming left V 5 bases short and J 1 base short, with 9 bases between. The CDR3 extends over 13 amino acids. CDR1 and CDR2 from the germline V gene are MNHEY and SVGEGT. The CDR3 loop is CASSHGQSYEQYF. The CDR3 DNA follows: TGTGCCAGCAGTCACGGACAGTCCTACGAGCAGTACTTC.

J is TRBJ2-7 and V is TRBV7-2; D is perhaps TRBD2 (6 bases). Trimming removed 4 bases at V and 4 bases at J, with 17 bases between. Germline lookup yields CDR1 SGHTA and CDR2 FQGNSA. The CDR3 totals 15 residues. For the CDR3, the DNA is TGTGCCAGCAGCTCCCTGCCCGGGACTTCTTACGAGCAGTACTTC. Its translation: CASSSLPGTSYEQYF.